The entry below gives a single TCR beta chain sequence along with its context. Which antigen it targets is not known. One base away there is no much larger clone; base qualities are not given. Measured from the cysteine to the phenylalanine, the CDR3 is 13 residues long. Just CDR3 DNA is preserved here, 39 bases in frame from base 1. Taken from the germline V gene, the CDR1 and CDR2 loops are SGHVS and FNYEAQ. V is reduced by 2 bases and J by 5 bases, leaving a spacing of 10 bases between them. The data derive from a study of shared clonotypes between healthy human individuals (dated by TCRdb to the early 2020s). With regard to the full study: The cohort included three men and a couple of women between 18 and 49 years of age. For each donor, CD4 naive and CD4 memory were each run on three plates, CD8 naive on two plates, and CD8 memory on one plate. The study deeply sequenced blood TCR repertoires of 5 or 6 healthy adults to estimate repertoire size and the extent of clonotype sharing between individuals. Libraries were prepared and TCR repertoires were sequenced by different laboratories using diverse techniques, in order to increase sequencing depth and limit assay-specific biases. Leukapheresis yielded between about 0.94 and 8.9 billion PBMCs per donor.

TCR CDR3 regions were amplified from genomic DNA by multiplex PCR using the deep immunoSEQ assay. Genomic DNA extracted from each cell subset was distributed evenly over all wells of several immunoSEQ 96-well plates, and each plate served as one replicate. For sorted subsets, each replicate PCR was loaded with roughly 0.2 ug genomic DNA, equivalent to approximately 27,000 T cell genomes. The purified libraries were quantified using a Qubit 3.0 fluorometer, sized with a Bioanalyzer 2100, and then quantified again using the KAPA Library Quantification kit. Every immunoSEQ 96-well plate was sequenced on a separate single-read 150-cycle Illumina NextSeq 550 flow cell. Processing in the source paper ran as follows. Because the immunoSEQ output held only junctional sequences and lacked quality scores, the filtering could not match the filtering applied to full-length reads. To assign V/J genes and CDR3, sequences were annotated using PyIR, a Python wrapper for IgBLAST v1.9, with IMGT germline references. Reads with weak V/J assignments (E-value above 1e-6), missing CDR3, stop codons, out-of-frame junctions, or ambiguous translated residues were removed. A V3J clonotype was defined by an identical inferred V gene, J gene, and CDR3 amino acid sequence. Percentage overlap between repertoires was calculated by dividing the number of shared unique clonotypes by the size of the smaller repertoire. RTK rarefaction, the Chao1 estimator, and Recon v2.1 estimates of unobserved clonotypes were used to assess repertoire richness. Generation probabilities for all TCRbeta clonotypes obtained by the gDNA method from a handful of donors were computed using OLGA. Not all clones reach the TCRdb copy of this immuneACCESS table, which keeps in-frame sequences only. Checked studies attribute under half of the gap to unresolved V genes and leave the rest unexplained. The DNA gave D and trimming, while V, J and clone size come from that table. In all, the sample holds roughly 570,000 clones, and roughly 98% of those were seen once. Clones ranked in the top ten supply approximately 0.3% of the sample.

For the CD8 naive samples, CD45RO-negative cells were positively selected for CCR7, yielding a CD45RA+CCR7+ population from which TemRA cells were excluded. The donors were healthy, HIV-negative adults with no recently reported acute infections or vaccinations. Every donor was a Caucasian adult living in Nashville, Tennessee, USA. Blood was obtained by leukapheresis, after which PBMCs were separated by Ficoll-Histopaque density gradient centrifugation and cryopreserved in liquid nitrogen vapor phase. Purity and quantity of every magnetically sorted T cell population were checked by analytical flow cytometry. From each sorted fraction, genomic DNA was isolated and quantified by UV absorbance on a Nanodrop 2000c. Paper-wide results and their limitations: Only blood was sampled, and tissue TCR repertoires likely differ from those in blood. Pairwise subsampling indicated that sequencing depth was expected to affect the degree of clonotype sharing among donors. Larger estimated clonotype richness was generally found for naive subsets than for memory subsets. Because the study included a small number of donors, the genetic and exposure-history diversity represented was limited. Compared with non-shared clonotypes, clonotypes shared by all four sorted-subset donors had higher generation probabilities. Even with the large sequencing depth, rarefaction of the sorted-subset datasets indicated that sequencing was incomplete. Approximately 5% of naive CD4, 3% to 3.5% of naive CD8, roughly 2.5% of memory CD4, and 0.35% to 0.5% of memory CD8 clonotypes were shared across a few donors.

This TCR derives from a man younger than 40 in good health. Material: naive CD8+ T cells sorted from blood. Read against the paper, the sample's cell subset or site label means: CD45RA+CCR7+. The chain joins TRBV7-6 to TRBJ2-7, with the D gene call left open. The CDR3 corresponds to CASSLMNPDEQYF. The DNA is TGTGCCAGCAGCTTAATGAATCCTGACGAGCAGTACTTC.